The text below deals with one T cell receptor beta chain. Its antigen is still unknown. This sample is drawn from a study of T-cell memory formation after mild COVID-19. Broader study findings: Contracting CD4+ clones were located mainly in CM and EM, and CD8+ clones in EMRA.

Trimming stripped 0 bases from V and 2 bases from J, with 5 bases between. This CDR3 comprises 13 residues. CDR1 is SGDLS, CDR2 YYNGEE, per germline. TCRdb independently ran MiXCR on the 5' RACE reads; one entry per CDR3 protein. The table has 250,000 to 350,000 distinct CDR3 sequences, approximately 15% seen once. Sequencing was performed on PBMCs or a T cell subset sorted from them (not recorded which). The chain links TRBV9 to TRBJ2-5; D uncertain. The receptor comes from a young man who had mild COVID-19 (a few samples of this study predate the infection). Cell type and time point are not known. CDR3 coding DNA: TGTGCCAGCAGCGTAGCGGCTCAAGAGACCCAGTACTTC. Translating it yields CASSVAAQETQYF. Filled out from reference TRBV9 and TRBJ2-5, the complete variable domain reads DSGVTQTPKHLITATGQRVTLRCSPRSGDLSVYWYQQSLDQGLQFLIQYYNGEERAKGNILERFSAQQFPDLHSELNLSSLELGDSALYFCASSVAAQETQYFGPGTRLLVL.